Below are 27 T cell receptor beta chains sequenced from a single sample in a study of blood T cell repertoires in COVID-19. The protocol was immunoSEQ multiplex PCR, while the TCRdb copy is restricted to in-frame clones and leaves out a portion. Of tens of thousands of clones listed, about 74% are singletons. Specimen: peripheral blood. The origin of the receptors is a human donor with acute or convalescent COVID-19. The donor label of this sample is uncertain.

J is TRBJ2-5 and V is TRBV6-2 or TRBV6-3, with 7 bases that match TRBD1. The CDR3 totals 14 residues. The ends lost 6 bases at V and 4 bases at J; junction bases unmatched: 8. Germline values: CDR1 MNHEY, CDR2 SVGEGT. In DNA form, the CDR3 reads TGTGCCAGCAGCCTACAGGGGAGAGGAGAGACCCAGTACTTC. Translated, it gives CASSLQGRGETQYF.

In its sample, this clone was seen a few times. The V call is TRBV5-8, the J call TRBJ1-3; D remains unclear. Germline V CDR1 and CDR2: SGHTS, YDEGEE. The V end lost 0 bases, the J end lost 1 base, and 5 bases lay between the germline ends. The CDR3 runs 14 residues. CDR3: CASSLGGSGNTIYF. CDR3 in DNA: TGTGCCAGCAGCTTGGGAGGATCTGGAAACACCATATATTTT.

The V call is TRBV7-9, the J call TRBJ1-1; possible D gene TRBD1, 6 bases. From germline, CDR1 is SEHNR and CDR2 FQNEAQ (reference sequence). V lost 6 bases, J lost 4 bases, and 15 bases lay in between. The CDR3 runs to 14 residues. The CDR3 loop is CASSPGAGGTEAFF. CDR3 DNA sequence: TGTGCCAGCAGTCCAGGGGCTGGTGGCACTGAAGCTTTCTTT.

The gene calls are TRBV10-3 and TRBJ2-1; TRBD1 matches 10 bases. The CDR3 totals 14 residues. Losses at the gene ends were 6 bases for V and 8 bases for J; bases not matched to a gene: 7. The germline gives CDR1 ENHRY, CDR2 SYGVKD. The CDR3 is CAISRDRGADEQFF. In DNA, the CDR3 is TGTGCCATCAGCCGGGACAGGGGCGCCGATGAGCAGTTCTTC.

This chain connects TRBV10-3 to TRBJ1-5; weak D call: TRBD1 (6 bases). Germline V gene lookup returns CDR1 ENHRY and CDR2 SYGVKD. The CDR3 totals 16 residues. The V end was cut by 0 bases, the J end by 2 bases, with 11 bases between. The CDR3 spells CAISESGRQGNQPQHF. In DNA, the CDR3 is TGTGCCATCAGTGAGTCGGGGCGACAGGGCAATCAGCCCCAGCATTTT.

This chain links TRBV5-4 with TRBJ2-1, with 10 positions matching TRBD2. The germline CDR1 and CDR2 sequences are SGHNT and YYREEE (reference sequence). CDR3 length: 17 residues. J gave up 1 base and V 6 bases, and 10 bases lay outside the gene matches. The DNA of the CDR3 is TGTGCCAGCAAGAAGGGGAGCGGGAGGGAATCCTACAATGAGCAGTTCTTC. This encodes CASKKGSGRESYNEQFF. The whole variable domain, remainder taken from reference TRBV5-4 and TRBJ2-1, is ETGVTQSPTHLIKTRGQQVTLRCSSQSGHNTVSWYQQALGQGPQFIFQYYREEENGRGNFPPRFSGLQFPNYSSELNVNALELDDSALYLCASKKGSGRESYNEQFFGPGTRLTVL.

CDR3 residues: CASSLGRRSEKLFF. CDR3 coding DNA: TGTGCCAGCAGCTTGGGCAGGAGGTCCGAAAAACTGTTTTTT. The chain links TRBV13 to TRBJ1-4; D is uncertain. CDR3 length equals 14 residues. Deletions cut 3 bases from V and 8 bases from J, with 13 bases between. In germline, CDR1 is PRHDT, CDR2 FYEKMQ (reference sequence).

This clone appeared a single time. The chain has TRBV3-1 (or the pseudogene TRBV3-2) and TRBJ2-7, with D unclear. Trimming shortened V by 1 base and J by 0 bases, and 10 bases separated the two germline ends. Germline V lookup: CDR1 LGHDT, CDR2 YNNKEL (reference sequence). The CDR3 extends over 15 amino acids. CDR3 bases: TGTGCCAGCAGCCAAGCACATGTCAGCTCCTACGAGCAGTACTTC. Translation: CASSQAHVSSYEQYF.

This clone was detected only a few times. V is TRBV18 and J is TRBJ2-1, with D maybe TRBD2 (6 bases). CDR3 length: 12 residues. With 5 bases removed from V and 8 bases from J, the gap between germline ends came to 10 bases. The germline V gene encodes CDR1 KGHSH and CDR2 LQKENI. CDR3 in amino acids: CASSDGEDEQFF. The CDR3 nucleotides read TGTGCCAGCTCAGACGGGGAGGATGAGCAGTTCTTC.

For the CDR3, the DNA is TGTGCCAGCAGTTCCAAACTAGCGGGAGGGCCATCAGATACGCAGTATTTT. Protein product: CASSSKLAGGPSDTQYF. The chain is built from TRBV28 and TRBJ2-3; 13 nucleotides match TRBD2. Germline V gene data show CDR1 as MDHEN and CDR2 as SYDVKM. J was trimmed by 4 bases and V by 4 bases; bases with no gene match: 8. The CDR3 totals 17 residues.

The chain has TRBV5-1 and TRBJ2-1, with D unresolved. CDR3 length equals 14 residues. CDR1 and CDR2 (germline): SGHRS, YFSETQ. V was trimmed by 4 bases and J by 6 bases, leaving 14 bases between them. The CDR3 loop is CASSPRASSNEQFF. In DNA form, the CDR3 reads TGCGCCAGCAGCCCCCGTGCCTCGAGCAATGAGCAGTTCTTC.

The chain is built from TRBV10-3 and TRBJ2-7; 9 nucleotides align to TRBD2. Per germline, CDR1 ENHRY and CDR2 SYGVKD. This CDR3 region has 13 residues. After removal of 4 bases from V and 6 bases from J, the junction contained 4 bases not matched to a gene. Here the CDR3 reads CAISGLAGIEQYF. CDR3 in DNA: TGTGCCATCAGTGGGCTAGCGGGAATCGAGCAGTACTTC.

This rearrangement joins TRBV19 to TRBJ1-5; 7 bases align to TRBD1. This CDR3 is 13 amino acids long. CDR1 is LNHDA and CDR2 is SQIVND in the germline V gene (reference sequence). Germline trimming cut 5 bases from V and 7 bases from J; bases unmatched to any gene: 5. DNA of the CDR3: TGTGCCAGTAGTCAGGGGGTGGGGCAGCCCCAGCATTTT. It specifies CASSQGVGQPQHF.

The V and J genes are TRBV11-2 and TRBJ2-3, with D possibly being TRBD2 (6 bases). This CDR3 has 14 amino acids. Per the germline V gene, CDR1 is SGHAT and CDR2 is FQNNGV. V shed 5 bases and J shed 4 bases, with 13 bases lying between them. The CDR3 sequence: CASSPRLVADTQYF. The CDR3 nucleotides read TGTGCCAGCAGCCCCCGACTAGTCGCAGATACGCAGTATTTT.

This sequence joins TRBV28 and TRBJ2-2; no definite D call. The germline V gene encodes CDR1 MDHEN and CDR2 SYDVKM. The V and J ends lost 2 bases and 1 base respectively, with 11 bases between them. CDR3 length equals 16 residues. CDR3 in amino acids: CASSLRSFGNTGELFF. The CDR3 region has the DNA TGTGCCAGCAGTTTACGTAGTTTCGGGAACACCGGGGAGCTGTTTTTT.

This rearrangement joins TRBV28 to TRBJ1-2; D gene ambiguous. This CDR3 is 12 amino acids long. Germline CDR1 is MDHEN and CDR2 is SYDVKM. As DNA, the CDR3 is TGTGCATCTGTCGTCAGTCCGTCTGGCTACACCTTC. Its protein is CASVVSPSGYTF.

CDR3 sequence reads: CASSVGEGGPSYEQYF. The CDR3 bases are TGTGCCAGCAGTGTCGGGGAGGGGGGGCCTTCCTACGAGCAGTACTTC. J is TRBJ2-7 and V is TRBV6-1; D possibly corresponds to TRBD2 (7 bases). The germline V gene encodes CDR1 MNHNS and CDR2 SASEGT. There are 16 residues in the CDR3. Between the trimmed V and J ends, which lost 4 bases and 1 base, there was a span of 17 bases.

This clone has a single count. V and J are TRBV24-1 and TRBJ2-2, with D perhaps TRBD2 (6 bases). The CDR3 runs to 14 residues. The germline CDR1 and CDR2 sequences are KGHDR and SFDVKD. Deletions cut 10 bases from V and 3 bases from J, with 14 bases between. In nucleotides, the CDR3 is TGTGCCACTACACGGGGGTCATACACCGGGGAGCTGTTTTTT. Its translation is CATTRGSYTGELFF.

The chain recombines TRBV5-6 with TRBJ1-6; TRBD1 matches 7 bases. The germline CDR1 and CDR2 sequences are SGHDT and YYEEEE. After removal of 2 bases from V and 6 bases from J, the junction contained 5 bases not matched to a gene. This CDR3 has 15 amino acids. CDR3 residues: CASSFNDRVNSPLHF. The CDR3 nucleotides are TGTGCCAGCAGCTTTAATGACAGGGTTAATTCACCCCTCCACTTT.

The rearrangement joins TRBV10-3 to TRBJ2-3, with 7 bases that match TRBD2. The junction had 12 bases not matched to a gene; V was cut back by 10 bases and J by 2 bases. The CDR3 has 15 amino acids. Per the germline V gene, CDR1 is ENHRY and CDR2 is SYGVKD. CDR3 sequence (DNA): TGTGCCACCGGCTGGCGGGAGCGAAACACAGATACGCAGTATTTT. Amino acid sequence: CATGWRERNTDTQYF.

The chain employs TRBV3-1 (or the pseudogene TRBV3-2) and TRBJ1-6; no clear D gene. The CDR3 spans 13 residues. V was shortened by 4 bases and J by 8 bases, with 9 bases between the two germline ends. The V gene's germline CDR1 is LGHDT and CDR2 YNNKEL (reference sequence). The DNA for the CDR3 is TGTGCCAGCAGCCCCTCCCTCGATTCACCCCTCCACTTT. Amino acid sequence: CASSPSLDSPLHF.

In nucleotides, the CDR3 is TGTGCCAGCGGAGAAGACGGACTTAGCAATCAGCCCCAGCATTTT. Amino acids: CASGEDGLSNQPQHF. The V gene is TRBV25-1, the J gene TRBJ1-5; no clear D gene. This CDR3 is built from 15 residues. V was trimmed by 8 bases and J by 0 bases, leaving 14 bases between them. Germline assignment: CDR1 MGHDK and CDR2 SYGVNS.

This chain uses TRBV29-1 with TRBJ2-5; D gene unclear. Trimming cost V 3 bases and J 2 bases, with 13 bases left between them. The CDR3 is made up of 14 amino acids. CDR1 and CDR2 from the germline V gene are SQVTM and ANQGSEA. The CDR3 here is CSVEGKPRQETQYF. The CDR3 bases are TGCAGCGTTGAGGGCAAGCCCAGACAAGAGACCCAGTACTTC. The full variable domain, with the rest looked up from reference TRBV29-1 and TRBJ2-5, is SAVISQKPSRDICQRGTSLTIQCQVDSQVTMMFWYRQQPGQSLTLIATANQGSEATYESGFVIDKFPISRPNLTFSTLTVSNMSPEDSSIYLCSVEGKPRQETQYFGPGTRLLVL.

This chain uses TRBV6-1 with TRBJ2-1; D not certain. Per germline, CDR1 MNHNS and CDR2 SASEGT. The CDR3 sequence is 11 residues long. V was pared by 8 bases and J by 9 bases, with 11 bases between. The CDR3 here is CASEVATEQFF. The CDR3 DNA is TGTGCCAGCGAGGTTGCGACTGAGCAGTTCTTC.

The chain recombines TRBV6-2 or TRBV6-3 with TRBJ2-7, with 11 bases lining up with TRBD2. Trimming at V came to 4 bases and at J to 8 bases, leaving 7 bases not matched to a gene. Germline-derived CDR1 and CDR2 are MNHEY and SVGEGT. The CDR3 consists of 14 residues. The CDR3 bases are TGTGCCAGCAGTTCCGTAGCGGGAGGGCCTCAGCAGTACTTC. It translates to CASSSVAGGPQQYF.

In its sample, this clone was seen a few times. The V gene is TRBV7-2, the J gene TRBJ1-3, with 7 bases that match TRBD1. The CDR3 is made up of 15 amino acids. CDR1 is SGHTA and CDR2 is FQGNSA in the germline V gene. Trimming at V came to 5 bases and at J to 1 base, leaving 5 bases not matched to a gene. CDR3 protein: CASSARQGSGNTIYF. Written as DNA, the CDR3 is TGTGCCAGCAGCGCCCGACAGGGATCTGGAAACACCATATATTTT.

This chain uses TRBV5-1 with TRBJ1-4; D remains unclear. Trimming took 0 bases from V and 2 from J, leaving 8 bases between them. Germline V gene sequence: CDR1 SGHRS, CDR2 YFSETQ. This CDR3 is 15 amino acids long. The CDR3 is CASSLGQTTNEKLFF. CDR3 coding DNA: TGCGCCAGCAGCTTGGGACAAACGACTAATGAAAAACTGTTTTTT.